Listed below are T cell receptor beta chains from one sample, sequenced in a study of blood T cells in healthy people across ages. TCRdb re-analysed the 5' RACE reads in MiXCR, keeping a single row per CDR3 protein. Of some 640,000 distinct CDR3 sequences in the sample, approximately 30% were seen once. Sequencing was performed on blood. The receptors stem from a woman aged 80 or older in good health. Each CDR3 is given with its conserved first and last residue. Fields, in order: V gene, clone size, J gene, CDR3 protein. Clone size is not always given. Where it is, it says once, few, many or a class for expanded clones.

V gene: TRBV3-1
clone size: many
J gene: TRBJ1-2
CDR3 protein: CASSQEGGILYGYTF

V gene: TRBV9
clone size: few
J gene: TRBJ1-1
CDR3 protein: CASSVGGGITMNTEAFF

V gene: TRBV7-2
clone size: many
J gene: TRBJ2-5
CDR3 protein: CASSPGGMGGAGQETQYF

V gene: TRBV14
clone size: many
J gene: TRBJ2-5
CDR3 protein: CASSRRQVLEEETQYF

V gene: TRBV20-1
clone size: many
J gene: TRBJ2-7
CDR3 protein: CSARGAGTGGWEQYF

V gene: TRBV27
clone size: many
J gene: TRBJ2-1
CDR3 protein: CASSLPRGGSYNEQFF

V gene: TRBV6-2/TRBV6-3
clone size: many
J gene: TRBJ1-5
CDR3 protein: CASSRDRRNQPQHF

V gene: TRBV3-1
clone size: many
J gene: TRBJ2-5
CDR3 protein: CASSQEASGGSETQYF

V gene: TRBV27
clone size: few
J gene: TRBJ1-5
CDR3 protein: CASSFRGGRDTNQPQHF

V gene: TRBV30
clone size: many
J gene: TRBJ2-3
CDR3 protein: CAWSTAGFGTDTQYF

V gene: TRBV4-1
clone size: many
J gene: TRBJ2-7
CDR3 protein: CASSQEGQPGARNEQYF

V gene: TRBV28
clone size: few
J gene: TRBJ1-6
CDR3 protein: CASSHRGYGSPLHF

V gene: TRBV29-1
clone size: many
J gene: TRBJ2-1
CDR3 protein: CSAGGGTSYNEQFF

V gene: TRBV7-8
clone size: few
J gene: TRBJ1-5
CDR3 protein: CASSPGQRNSNQPQHF

V gene: TRBV10-3
clone size: NA
J gene: TRBJ1-1
CDR3 protein: CAISDEGLSLVRTEAFF

V gene: TRBV15
clone size: many
J gene: TRBJ2-5
CDR3 protein: CATSRVPVETQYF

V gene: TRBV12-3/TRBV12-4
clone size: once
J gene: TRBJ2-3
CDR3 protein: CASSLTGDAQYF

V gene: TRBV7-9
clone size: many
J gene: TRBJ2-7
CDR3 protein: CASSLADEQYF

V gene: TRBV5-1
clone size: NA
J gene: TRBJ1-4
CDR3 protein: CASSLNGRDEKLFF

V gene: TRBV7-2
clone size: many
J gene: TRBJ1-2
CDR3 protein: CASSLVFYGYTF

V gene: TRBV6-5
clone size: NA
J gene: TRBJ1-5
CDR3 protein: CASSYGGGQPRHF

V gene: TRBV7-2
clone size: NA
J gene: TRBJ2-1
CDR3 protein: CASSRTAGDEQFF

V gene: TRBV3-1
clone size: NA
J gene: TRBJ1-2
CDR3 protein: CASSQVGTLCGYTF

V gene: TRBV5-1
clone size: NA
J gene: TRBJ1-1
CDR3 protein: CASSLGQGGIEAFF

V gene: TRBV7-9
clone size: NA
J gene: TRBJ2-1
CDR3 protein: CASSLDSGRYNEQFF

V gene: TRBV7-9
clone size: many
J gene: TRBJ2-3
CDR3 protein: CASSSTGGYTDTQYF

V gene: TRBV7-3
clone size: many
J gene: TRBJ2-3
CDR3 protein: CASSRLVADTQYF

V gene: TRBV20-1
clone size: NA
J gene: TRBJ1-1
CDR3 protein: CSANRQGIDTEAFF

V gene: TRBV10-3
clone size: few
J gene: TRBJ2-5
CDR3 protein: CAISGKNEQYF

V gene: TRBV6-2/TRBV6-3
clone size: few
J gene: TRBJ1-5
CDR3 protein: CASNSLGQVSNQPQHF

V gene: TRBV5-1
clone size: many
J gene: TRBJ1-1
CDR3 protein: CASSLPGGTEAFF

V gene: TRBV24-1
clone size: many
J gene: TRBJ2-5
CDR3 protein: CATSKGDGVLDEQYF

V gene: TRBV11-3
clone size: NA
J gene: TRBJ2-7
CDR3 protein: CASSSGGTSYEQYF

V gene: TRBV5-5
clone size: NA
J gene: TRBJ2-7
CDR3 protein: CASSHPDSAWEQYF

V gene: TRBV20-1
clone size: NA
J gene: TRBJ2-3
CDR3 protein: CSARDQREVPLDTDTQYF

V gene: TRBV2
clone size: NA
J gene: TRBJ2-3
CDR3 protein: CASSDRAADTQYF

V gene: TRBV25-1
clone size: once
J gene: TRBJ2-1
CDR3 protein: CATRGPARNEQFF

V gene: TRBV7-2
clone size: NA
J gene: TRBJ2-7
CDR3 protein: CASSKTGAPYEQYF

V gene: TRBV5-1
clone size: few
J gene: TRBJ2-6
CDR3 protein: CASSLGRTGATGANVRTF

V gene: TRBV5-6
clone size: NA
J gene: TRBJ1-5
CDR3 protein: CASTILGAQPQHF

V gene: TRBV3-1
clone size: many
J gene: TRBJ2-3
CDR3 protein: CASSQALWTDTQYF

V gene: TRBV5-1
clone size: many
J gene: TRBJ2-2
CDR3 protein: CASSPGARAGELFF

V gene: TRBV7-9
clone size: many
J gene: TRBJ1-2
CDR3 protein: CASSLRIYGYTF

V gene: TRBV2
clone size: many
J gene: TRBJ2-1
CDR3 protein: CASSEVASGNEQFF

V gene: TRBV4-2
clone size: NA
J gene: TRBJ1-1
CDR3 protein: CASSQDRVRTEAFF

V gene: TRBV12-3/TRBV12-4
clone size: NA
J gene: NA
CDR3 protein: CASAARGGRYEQYF

V gene: TRBV5-1
clone size: NA
J gene: TRBJ1-1
CDR3 protein: CASSAKQAAGTEAFF

V gene: TRBV11-1
clone size: many
J gene: TRBJ2-3
CDR3 protein: CASTSGTSGLFDTQYF

V gene: TRBV6-5
clone size: few
J gene: TRBJ1-6
CDR3 protein: CASALPPGTGPPHF

V gene: TRBV7-3
clone size: many
J gene: TRBJ2-1
CDR3 protein: CASSLYVQGNEQFF

V gene: TRBV20-1
clone size: once
J gene: TRBJ1-4
CDR3 protein: CSVPGKGNEKLLF

V gene: TRBV3-1
clone size: many
J gene: TRBJ1-2
CDR3 protein: CASSQQKGTYGYTF

V gene: TRBV20-1
clone size: many
J gene: TRBJ2-7
CDR3 protein: CSAGSRGLRTYEQYF

V gene: TRBV11-3
clone size: NA
J gene: TRBJ2-1
CDR3 protein: CASSGGLAGVREQFF

V gene: TRBV3-1
clone size: many
J gene: TRBJ2-7
CDR3 protein: CASSLTSGGNEQYF

V gene: TRBV10-3
clone size: many
J gene: TRBJ2-5
CDR3 protein: CAISDASGGQETQYF

V gene: TRBV10-3
clone size: NA
J gene: TRBJ2-3
CDR3 protein: CAISEGTGKRGDTQYF

V gene: TRBV16
clone size: many
J gene: TRBJ2-5
CDR3 protein: CASSQFPQQETQYF

V gene: TRBV6-6
clone size: NA
J gene: TRBJ2-4
CDR3 protein: CASSYPKTLAKNIQYF

V gene: TRBV7-2
clone size: many
J gene: TRBJ2-5
CDR3 protein: CASSPTRDRQETQYF